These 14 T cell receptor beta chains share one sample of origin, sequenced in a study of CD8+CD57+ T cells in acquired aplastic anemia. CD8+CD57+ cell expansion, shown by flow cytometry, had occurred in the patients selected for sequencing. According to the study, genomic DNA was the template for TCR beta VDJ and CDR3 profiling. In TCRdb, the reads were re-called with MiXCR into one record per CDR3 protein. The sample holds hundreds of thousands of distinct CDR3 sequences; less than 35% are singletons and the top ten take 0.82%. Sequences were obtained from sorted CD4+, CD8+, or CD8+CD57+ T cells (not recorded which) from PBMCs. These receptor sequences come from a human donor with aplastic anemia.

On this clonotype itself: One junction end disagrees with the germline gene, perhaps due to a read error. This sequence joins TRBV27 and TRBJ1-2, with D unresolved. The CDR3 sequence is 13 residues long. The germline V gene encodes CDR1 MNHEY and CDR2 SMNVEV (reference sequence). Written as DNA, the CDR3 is TGTGCCAGCAGTTTTTCACAGTACTATGGCTACGCCTTC. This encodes CASSFSQYYGYAF.

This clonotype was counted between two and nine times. CDR3: CAISESNLAGLSGNTIYF. DNA of the CDR3: TGTGCCATCAGTGAGTCGAATTTGGCAGGGCTCTCTGGAAACACCATATATTTT. V and J are TRBV10-3 and TRBJ1-3, with D possibly TRBD1 on 5 matching bases. Trimming shortened V by 0 bases and J by 0 bases, and 15 bases separated the two germline ends. Germline values: CDR1 ENHRY, CDR2 SYGVKD. The CDR3 is 18 residues long.

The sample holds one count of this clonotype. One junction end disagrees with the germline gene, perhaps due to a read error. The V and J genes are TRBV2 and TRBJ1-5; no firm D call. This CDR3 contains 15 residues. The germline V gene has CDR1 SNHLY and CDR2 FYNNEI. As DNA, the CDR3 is TGTGCCCGCAGCCAAGATCAGATGAGCAATCAGCCCCAGCATTTT. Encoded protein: CARSQDQMSNQPQHF.

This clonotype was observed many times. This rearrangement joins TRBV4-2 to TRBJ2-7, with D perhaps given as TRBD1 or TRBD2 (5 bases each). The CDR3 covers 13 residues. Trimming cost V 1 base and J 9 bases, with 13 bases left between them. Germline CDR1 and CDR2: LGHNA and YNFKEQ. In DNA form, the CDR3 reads TGTGCCAGCAGCCAAGGTCAGGGAGACGGGCAGTACTTC. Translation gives CASSQGQGDGQYF.

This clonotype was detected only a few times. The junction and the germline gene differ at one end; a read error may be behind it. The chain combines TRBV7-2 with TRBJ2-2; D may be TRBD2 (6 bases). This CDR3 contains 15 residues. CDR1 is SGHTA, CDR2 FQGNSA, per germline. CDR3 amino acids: CASQMLWGGTGELSF. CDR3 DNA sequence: TGTGCCAGCCAAATGTTATGGGGAGGCACCGGGGAGCTGTCTTTT.

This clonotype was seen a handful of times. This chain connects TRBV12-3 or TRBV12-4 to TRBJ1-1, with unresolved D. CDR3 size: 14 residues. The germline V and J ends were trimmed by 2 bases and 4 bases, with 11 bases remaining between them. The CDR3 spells CASSLQRTTTEAFF. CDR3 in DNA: TGTGCCAGCAGTTTACAGAGGACGACCACTGAAGCTTTCTTT.

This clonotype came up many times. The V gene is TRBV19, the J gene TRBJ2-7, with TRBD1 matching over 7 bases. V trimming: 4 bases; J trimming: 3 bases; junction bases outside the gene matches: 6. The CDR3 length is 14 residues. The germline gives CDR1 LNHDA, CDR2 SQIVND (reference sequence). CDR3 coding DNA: TGTGCCAGTAGTACTCCGGGACAGCACTACGAGCAGTACTTC. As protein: CASSTPGQHYEQYF.

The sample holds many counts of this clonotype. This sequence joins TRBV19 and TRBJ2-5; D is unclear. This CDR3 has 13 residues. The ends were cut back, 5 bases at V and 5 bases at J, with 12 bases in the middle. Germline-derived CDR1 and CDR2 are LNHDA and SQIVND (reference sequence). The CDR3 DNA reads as TGTGCCAGTAGTGTCAACATGGGGGAGACCCAGTACTTC. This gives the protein CASSVNMGETQYF.

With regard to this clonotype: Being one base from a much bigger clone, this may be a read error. The CDR3, as DNA: TGTGCCATCAGAGACGCTAGCGGGAGCTCACCAGATACGCAGTATTTT. Translation: CAIRDASGSSPDTQYF. The rearrangement joins TRBV10-3 to TRBJ2-3; 10 bases match TRBD2. The V segment lost 6 bases and the J segment 4 bases; nucleotides outside the gene matches: 10. This CDR3 has 16 residues. Germline assignment: CDR1 ENHRY and CDR2 SYGVKD.

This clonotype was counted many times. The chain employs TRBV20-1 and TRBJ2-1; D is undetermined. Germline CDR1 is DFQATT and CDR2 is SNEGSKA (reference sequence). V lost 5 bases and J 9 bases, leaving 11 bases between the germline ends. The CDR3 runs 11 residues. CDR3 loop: CSAPDQREQFF. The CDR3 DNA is TGCAGTGCTCCCGACCAGCGTGAGCAGTTCTTC.

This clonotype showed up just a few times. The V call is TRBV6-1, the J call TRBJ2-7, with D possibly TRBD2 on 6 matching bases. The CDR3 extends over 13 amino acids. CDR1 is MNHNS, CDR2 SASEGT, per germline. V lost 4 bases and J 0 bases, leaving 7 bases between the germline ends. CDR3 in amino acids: CASSGDFSYEQYF. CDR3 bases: TGTGCCAGCAGTGGGGACTTCTCCTACGAGCAGTACTTC.

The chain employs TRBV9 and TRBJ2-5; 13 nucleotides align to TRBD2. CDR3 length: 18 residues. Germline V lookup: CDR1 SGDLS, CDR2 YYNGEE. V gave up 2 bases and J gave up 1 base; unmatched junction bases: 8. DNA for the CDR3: TGTGCCAGCAGCGTGGGGGGACTAGCGGGACCCCCCCAAGAGACCCAGTACTTC. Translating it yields CASSVGGLAGPPQETQYF.

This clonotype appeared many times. This CDR3 is CATSRDRTPSSYEQYF. The CDR3 bases are TGTGCCACCAGCAGAGATAGGACTCCTAGCTCCTACGAGCAGTACTTC. J is TRBJ2-7 and V is TRBV15, with D possibly TRBD2 on 5 matching bases. Germline V gene data show CDR1 as LNHNV and CDR2 as YYDKDF (reference sequence). V shed 0 bases and J shed 0 bases, with 12 bases lying between them. The length of the CDR3 is 16 residues.

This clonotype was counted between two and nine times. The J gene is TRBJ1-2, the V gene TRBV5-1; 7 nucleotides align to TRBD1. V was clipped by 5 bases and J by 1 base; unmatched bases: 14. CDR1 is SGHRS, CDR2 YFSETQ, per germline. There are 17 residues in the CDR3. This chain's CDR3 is CASRLGQGESYNYGYTF. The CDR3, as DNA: TGCGCCAGCAGACTAGGCCAGGGGGAGTCCTATAACTATGGCTACACCTTC.